The clone carrying this T cell receptor (beta chain) has a single count. Its cognate antigen is unknown. This CDR3 is built from 15 residues. The V end was cut by 7 bases, the J end by 0 bases, with 14 bases between. CDR1 and CDR2 from the germline V gene are MNHEY and SVGAGI. This sample stems from a study of blood T cells in healthy people across ages. Study-wide results and caveats: Older individuals had lower TCR beta diversity per million T cells (the decline was roughly linear). TCR beta diversity was tightly associated with the proportion of naive T cells.

The use of a sample-barcoded 5' primer and a J-beta primer mix characterized a second PCR of about 7 to 12 cycles. Each cDNA molecule was tagged by a template-switch adaptor that had 12 random nucleotides. Using its own MiXCR run on the 5' RACE reads, TCRdb lists one record per CDR3 protein. The sample has hundreds of thousands of distinct CDR3 sequences; 55% to 75% are singletons. The specimen sequenced was blood. This clonotype was obtained from a man aged 30 to 39 in good health. This chain uses TRBV6-5 with TRBJ2-3; the D call may be TRBD1 or TRBD2 (5 bases each). CDR3 DNA: TGTGCCAGCACCTCAGGGACCGGGAGCACAGATACGCAGTATTTT. Amino acid sequence: CASTSGTGSTDTQYF.